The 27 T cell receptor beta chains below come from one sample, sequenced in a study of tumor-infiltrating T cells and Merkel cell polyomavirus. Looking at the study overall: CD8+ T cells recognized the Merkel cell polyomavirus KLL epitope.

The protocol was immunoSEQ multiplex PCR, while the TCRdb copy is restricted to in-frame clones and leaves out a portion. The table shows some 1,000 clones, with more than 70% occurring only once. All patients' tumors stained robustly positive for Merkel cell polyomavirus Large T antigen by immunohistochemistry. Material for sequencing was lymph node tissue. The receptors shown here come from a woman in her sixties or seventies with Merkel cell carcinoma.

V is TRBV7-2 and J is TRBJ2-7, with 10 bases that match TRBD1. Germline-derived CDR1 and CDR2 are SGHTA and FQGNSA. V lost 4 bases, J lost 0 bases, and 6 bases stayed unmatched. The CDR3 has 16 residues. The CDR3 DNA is TGTGCCAGCAGCTACCCGGGACAGGGGAGCTCCTACGAGCAGTACTTC. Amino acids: CASSYPGQGSSYEQYF.

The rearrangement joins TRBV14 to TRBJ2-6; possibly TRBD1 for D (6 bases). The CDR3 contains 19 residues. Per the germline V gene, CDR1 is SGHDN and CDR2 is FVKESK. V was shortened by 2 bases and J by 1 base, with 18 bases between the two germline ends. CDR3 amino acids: CASSQLRGTGLSGANVLTF. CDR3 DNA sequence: TGTGCCAGCAGCCAACTGAGGGGGACGGGATTATCTGGGGCCAACGTCCTGACTTTC.

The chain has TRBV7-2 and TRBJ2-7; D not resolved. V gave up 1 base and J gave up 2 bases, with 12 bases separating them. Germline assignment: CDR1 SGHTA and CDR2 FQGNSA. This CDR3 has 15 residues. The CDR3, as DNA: TGTGCCAGCAGCTTAGGGAGACGTGCTACCTACGAGCAGTACTTC. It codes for CASSLGRRATYEQYF.

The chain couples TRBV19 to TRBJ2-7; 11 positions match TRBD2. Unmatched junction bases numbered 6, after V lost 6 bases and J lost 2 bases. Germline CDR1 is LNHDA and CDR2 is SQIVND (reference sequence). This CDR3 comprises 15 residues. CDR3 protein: CASSQGLAAPYEQYV. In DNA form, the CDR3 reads TGTGCCAGTAGCCAGGGACTAGCGGCACCCTACGAGCAGTACGTC.

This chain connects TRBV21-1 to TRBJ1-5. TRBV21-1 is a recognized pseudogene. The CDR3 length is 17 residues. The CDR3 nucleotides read TGTGCCAGCAGGATTTTCATACTACATTGGCATCATCAGCCCCAGCATTTT. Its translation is CASRIFILHWHHQPQHF.

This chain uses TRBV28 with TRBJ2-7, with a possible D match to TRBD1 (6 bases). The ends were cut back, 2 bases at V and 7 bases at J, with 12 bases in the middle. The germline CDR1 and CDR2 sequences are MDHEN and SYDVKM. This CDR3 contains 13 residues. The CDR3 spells CASSLDGQREQYV. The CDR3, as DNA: TGTGCCAGCAGTTTAGACGGACAGAGGGAGCAGTACGTC.

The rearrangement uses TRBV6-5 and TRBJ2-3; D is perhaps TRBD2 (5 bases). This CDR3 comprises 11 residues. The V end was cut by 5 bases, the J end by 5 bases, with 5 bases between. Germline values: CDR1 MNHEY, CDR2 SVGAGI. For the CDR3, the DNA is TGTGCCAGCAGTCGGGGAGATACGCAGTATTTT. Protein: CASSRGDTQYF.

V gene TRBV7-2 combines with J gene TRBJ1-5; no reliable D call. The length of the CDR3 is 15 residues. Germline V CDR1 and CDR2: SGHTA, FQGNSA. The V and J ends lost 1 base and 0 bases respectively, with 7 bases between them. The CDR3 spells CASSLVLSSNQPQHF. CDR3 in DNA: TGTGCCAGCAGCTTAGTGCTTAGTAGCAATCAGCCCCAGCATTTT.

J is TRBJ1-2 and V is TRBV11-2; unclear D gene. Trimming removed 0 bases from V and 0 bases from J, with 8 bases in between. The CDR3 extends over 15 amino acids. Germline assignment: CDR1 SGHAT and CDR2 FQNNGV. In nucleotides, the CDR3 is TGTGCCAGCAGCTTAGATCCCCAAACTAACTATGGCTACACCTTC. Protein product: CASSLDPQTNYGYTF. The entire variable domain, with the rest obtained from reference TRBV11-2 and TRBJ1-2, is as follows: EAGVAQSPRYKIIEKRQSVAFWCNPISGHATLYWYQQILGQGPKLLIQFQNNGVVDDSQLPKDRFSAERLKGVDSTLKIQPAKLEDSAVYLCASSLDPQTNYGYTFGSGTRLTVV.

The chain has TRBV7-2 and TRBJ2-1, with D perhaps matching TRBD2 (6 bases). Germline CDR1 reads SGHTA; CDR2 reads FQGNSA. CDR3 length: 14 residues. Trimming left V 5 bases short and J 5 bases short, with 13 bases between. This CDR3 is CASSPSGGHNEQFF. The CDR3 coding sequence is TGTGCCAGCAGCCCCTCCGGGGGACACAATGAGCAGTTCTTC.

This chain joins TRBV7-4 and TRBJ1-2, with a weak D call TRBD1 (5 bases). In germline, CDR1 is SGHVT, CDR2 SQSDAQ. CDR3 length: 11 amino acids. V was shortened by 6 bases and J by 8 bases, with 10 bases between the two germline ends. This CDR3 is CASRIGGGYTF. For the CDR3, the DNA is TGTGCCAGCAGGATCGGGGGGGGCTACACCTTC.

In nucleotides, the CDR3 is TGTGCCAGCAATACCGGGACAGGGACCACCGGGGAGCTGTTTTTT. Encoded protein: CASNTGTGTTGELFF. The J gene is TRBJ2-2, the V gene TRBV2, with 9 bases fitting TRBD1. This CDR3 is 15 amino acids long. With V trimmed by 7 bases and J by 4 bases, 7 bases remained unmatched. Germline V gene lookup returns CDR1 SNHLY and CDR2 FYNNEI. Full variable domain (missing parts from reference TRBV2 and TRBJ2-2): EPEVTQTPSHQVTQMGQEVILRCVPISNHLYFYWYRQILGQKVEFLVSFYNNEISEKSEIFDDQFSVERPDGSNFTLKIRSTKLEDSAMYFCASNTGTGTTGELFFGEGSRLTVL.

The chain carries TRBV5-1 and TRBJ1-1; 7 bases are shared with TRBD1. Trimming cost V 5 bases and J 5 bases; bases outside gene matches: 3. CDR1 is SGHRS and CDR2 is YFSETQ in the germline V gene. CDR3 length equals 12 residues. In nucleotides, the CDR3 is TGCGCCAGCAGAAGGGGGCAGACTGAAGCTTTCTTT. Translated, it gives CASRRGQTEAFF.

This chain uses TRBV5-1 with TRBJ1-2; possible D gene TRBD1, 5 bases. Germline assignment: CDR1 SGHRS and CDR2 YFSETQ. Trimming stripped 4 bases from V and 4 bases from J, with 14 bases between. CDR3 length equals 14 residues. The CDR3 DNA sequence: TGCGCCAGCAGCCCTCAGGGCCCGAGCTATGGCTACACCTTC. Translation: CASSPQGPSYGYTF. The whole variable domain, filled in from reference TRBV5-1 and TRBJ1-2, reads KAGVTQTPRYLIKTRGQQVTLSCSPISGHRSVSWYQQTPGQGLQFLFEYFSETQRNKGNFPGRFSGRQFSNSRSEMNVSTLELGDSALYLCASSPQGPSYGYTFGSGTRLTVV.

CDR3 sequence: CASSLGAGLAETQYF. CDR3 in DNA: TGTGCCAGCAGCTTAGGCGCAGGGCTTGCAGAGACCCAGTACTTC. This chain links TRBV11-1 with TRBJ2-5; D may be TRBD1 (5 bases). Germline values: CDR1 SGHAT, CDR2 FQDESV (reference sequence). Trimming stripped 1 base from V and 4 bases from J, with 13 bases between. This CDR3 spans 15 amino acids.

CDR3 in DNA: TGTGCCAGCAGCTCCTCGGGGAGGTGGGTGGAAGAGACCCAGTACTTC. This codes for CASSSSGRWVEETQYF. The chain has TRBV5-6 and TRBJ2-5; D is possibly TRBD2 (6 bases). The V end lost 3 bases, the J end lost 3 bases, and 18 bases lay between the germline ends. Germline CDR1 and CDR2: SGHDT and YYEEEE. The CDR3 is 16 residues long.

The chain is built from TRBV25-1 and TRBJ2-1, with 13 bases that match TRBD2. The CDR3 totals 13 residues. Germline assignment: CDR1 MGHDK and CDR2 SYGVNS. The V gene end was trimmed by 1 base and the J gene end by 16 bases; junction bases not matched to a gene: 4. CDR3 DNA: TGTGCCAGCAGTGAATTAGGGACTAGCGGGATCTTCTTC. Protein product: CASSELGTSGIFF.

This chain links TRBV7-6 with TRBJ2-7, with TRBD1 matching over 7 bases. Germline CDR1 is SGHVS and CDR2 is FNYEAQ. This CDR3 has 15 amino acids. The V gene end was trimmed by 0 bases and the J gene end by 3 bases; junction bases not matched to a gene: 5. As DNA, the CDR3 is TGTGCCAGCAGCTTAGCCTCGGACAGGTTCTACGAGCAGTACTTC. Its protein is CASSLASDRFYEQYF.

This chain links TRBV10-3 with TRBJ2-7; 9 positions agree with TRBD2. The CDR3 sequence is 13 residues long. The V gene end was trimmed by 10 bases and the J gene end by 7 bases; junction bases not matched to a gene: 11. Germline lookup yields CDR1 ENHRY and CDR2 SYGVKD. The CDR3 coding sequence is TGTGCCAGCGGGGGGGGGTCGTCGGGGGAGCAGTACTTC. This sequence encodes CASGGGSSGEQYF.

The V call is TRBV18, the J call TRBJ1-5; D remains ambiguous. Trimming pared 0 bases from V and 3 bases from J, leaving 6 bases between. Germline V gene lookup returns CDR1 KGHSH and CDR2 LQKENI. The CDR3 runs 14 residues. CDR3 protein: CASSPPSANQPQHF. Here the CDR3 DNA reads TGTGCCAGCTCACCACCGAGTGCCAATCAGCCCCAGCATTTT.

The CDR3 DNA reads TGTGCCAGCAGCGTAGAGGCGGAGGATGGCTACACCTTC. It yields the protein CASSVEAEDGYTF. The chain carries TRBV9 and TRBJ1-2, with D hard to call. CDR3 size: 13 residues. Germline CDR1 reads SGDLS; CDR2 reads YYNGEE. Trimming cost V 0 bases and J 6 bases, with 9 bases left between them.

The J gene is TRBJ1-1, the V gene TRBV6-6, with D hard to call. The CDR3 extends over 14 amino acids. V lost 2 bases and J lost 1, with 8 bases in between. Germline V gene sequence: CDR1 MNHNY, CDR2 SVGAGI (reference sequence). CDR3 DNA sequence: TGTGCCAGCAGTTACGCTCAGGAGAACACTGAAGCTTTCTTT. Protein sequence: CASSYAQENTEAFF.

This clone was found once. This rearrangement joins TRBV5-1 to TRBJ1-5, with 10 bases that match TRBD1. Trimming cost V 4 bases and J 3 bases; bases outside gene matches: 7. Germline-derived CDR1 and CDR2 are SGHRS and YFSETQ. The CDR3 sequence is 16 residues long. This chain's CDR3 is CASSTGTGALNQPQHF. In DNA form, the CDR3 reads TGCGCCAGCAGCACCGGGACAGGGGCGCTCAATCAGCCCCAGCATTTT.

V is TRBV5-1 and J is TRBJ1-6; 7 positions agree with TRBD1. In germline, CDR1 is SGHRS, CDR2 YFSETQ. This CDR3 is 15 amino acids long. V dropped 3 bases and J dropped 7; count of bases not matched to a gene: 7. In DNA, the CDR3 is TGCGCCAGCAGCTACATAGGGGGCTGGAATTCACCCCTCCACTTT. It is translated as CASSYIGGWNSPLHF. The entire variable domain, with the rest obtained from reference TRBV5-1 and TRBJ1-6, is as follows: KAGVTQTPRYLIKTRGQQVTLSCSPISGHRSVSWYQQTPGQGLQFLFEYFSETQRNKGNFPGRFSGRQFSNSRSEMNVSTLELGDSALYLCASSYIGGWNSPLHFGNGTRLTVT.

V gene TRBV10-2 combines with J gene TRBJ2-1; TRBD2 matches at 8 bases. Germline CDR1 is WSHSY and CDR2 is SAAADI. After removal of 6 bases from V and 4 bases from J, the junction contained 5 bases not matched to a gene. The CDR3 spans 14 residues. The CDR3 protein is CASRTSVSYNEQFF. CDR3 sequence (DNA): TGCGCCAGCAGGACTAGCGTGTCTTACAATGAGCAGTTCTTC.

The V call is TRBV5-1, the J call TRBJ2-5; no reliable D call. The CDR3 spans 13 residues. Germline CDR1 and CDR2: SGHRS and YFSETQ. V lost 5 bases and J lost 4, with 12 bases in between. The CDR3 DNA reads TGCGCCAGCAGTGCAGGCCCAGGAGAGACCCAGTACTTC. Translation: CASSAGPGETQYF.

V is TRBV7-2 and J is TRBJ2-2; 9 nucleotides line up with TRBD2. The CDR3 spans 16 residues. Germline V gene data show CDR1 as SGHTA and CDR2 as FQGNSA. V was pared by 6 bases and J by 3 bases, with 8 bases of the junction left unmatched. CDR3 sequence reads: CASRFGGGGYTGELFF. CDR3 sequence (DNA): TGTGCCAGCAGGTTCGGCGGGGGGGGATACACCGGGGAGCTGTTTTTT.